This record looks at one T cell receptor beta chain sequence and its context. The source of the sample is a study of blood T cell repertoires in COVID-19. Whole-study context: Nucleic acid was either cDNA or gDNA, and it came from T cells, B-cell-depleted T cells, or PBMCs.

Original processing notes: Reference gene primer amplification gave estimated nucleated cell counts. Clones were sequenced by immunoSEQ multiplex PCR, and TCRdb holds only the in-frame ones, with some missing. That table gives V, J and clone size, and the DNA gave D and trimming. The repertoire consists of around 400,000 clones, with roughly nine tenths occurring once and the leading ten covering 1.2%. The germline CDR1 and CDR2 sequences are SGHTA and FQGTGA. V was pared by 5 bases and J by 6 bases, with 3 bases of the junction left unmatched. This CDR3 is 15 amino acids long. V and J are TRBV7-3 and TRBJ2-3; 15 nucleotides match TRBD2. The sequenced sample was peripheral blood. This TCR came from a man in his forties with acute or convalescent COVID-19. CDR3 loop: CASSKGTSGRDTQYF. As DNA, the CDR3 is TGTGCCAGCAGCAAAGGGACTAGCGGGAGGGATACGCAGTATTTT.